This TCR beta chain was retrieved from a study of blood T cell repertoires in COVID-19. As for the study in general: PBMCs, B-cell-depleted T cells, or T cells were the source of the cDNA or gDNA that made up the material.

The CDR3 sequence is 15 residues long. V was trimmed by 4 bases and J by 4 bases, leaving 15 bases between them. Germline values: CDR1 SGDLS, CDR2 YYNGEE. Using immunoSEQ multiplex PCR, the repertoire was profiled, and TCRdb retains in-frame clones only, with some absent. Of about 220,000 clones listed, 84% are singletons. This TCR was recovered from a man in his forties or fifties with active or convalescent COVID-19. The chain uses TRBV9 and TRBJ1-3, with a possible D match to TRBD1 (5 bases). Input material: peripheral blood. Written as DNA, the CDR3 is TGTGCCAGCAGCTCTAGGGGCGGGGAAGGAAACACCATATATTTT. Translated: CASSSRGGEGNTIYF.